The 32 T cell receptor beta chains in this list originate from one sample, sequenced in a study of response to subunit inactivated influenza vaccine. TCRdb recomputed calls from the RT-PCR reads with MiXCR, one row per CDR3 protein. The data contain about 540,000 distinct CDR3 sequences, 20% to 25% of them singletons. These same records also appear under a second study, on T cells expressing NK-cell markers. That source reports: It was by 5'RACE template switching with UMIs that TCR beta cDNA was made.

The source material was CD4+ T cells sorted from PBMCs, sampled approximately 13 days after vaccination. Every receptor here comes from a middle-aged man who received an inactivated influenza vaccine.

This clonotype appeared a few times. The rearrangement uses TRBV7-2 and TRBJ2-1, with TRBD2 as a possible D gene (6 bases). V dropped 8 bases and J dropped 0 bases, with 11 bases sitting between them. Germline CDR1 and CDR2: SGHTA and FQGNSA. The CDR3 extends over 14 amino acids. The CDR3 loop is CASGRESSYNEQFF. The CDR3 DNA sequence: TGTGCCAGCGGCCGGGAGAGCTCCTACAATGAGCAGTTCTTC. Based on the CDR3 plus reference TRBV7-2 and TRBJ2-1, the full variable domain is GAGVSQSPSNKVTEKGKDVELRCDPISGHTALYWYRQSLGQGLEFLIYFQGNSAPDKSGLPSDRFSAERTGGSVSTLTIQRTQQEDSAVYLCASGRESSYNEQFFGPGTRLTVL.

This clonotype was detected only a few times. The J gene is TRBJ2-1, the V gene TRBV4-2; D unresolved. Germline V gives CDR1 LGHNA, CDR2 YNFKEQ. The germline V and J ends were trimmed by 0 bases and 10 bases, with 7 bases remaining between them. The CDR3 runs to 12 residues. The DNA for the CDR3 is TGTGCCAGCAGCCAAGATTATCAGGAGCAGTTCTTC. Encoded protein: CASSQDYQEQFF.

A few counts support this clonotype. This chain connects TRBV20-1 to TRBJ2-7; 9 bases are a match to TRBD2. The CDR3 consists of 14 residues. Germline values: CDR1 DFQATT, CDR2 SNEGSKA (reference sequence). V lost 3 bases and J lost 6; bases outside the gene matches: 9. The CDR3 spells CSASGREGLGEQYF. The CDR3 DNA reads as TGCAGTGCTAGCGGGCGGGAGGGCCTAGGCGAGCAGTACTTC.

This clonotype has only a few counts. This rearrangement joins TRBV11-2 to TRBJ2-7; D may be TRBD2 (5 bases). The CDR3 runs 14 residues. The V and J ends lost 5 bases and 6 bases respectively, with 17 bases between them. Germline CDR1 is SGHAT and CDR2 is FQNNGV. The chain's CDR3 is CASSPLSEGSEQYF. CDR3 nucleotide sequence: TGTGCCAGCAGCCCCCTCAGTGAGGGAAGCGAGCAGTACTTC.

The chain links TRBV10-3 to TRBJ1-5; TRBD1 might be the D (6 bases). Trimming stripped 6 bases from V and 2 bases from J, with 17 bases between. The CDR3 totals 16 residues. Germline CDR1 ENHRY, CDR2 SYGVKD. CDR3 residues: CAISDRSGVGNQPQHF. CDR3 DNA sequence: TGTGCCATCAGCGACCGATCAGGGGTGGGCAATCAGCCCCAGCATTTT.

This clonotype was counted only a few times. The chain recombines TRBV7-7 with TRBJ2-1, with TRBD2 as a possible D gene (5 bases). V was cut by 5 bases and J by 9 bases, with 14 bases left in between. Germline CDR1 and CDR2: SSHAT and FNYEAQ (reference sequence). CDR3 length equals 13 residues. The CDR3 here is CASSPRRSGEQFF. The CDR3 DNA follows: TGTGCCAGCAGCCCTCGCAGAAGCGGTGAGCAGTTCTTC.

This clonotype turned up a few times. J is TRBJ2-7 and V is TRBV15; TRBD2 might be the D (6 bases). V shed 1 base and J shed 5 bases, with 18 bases lying between them. The CDR3 extends over 16 amino acids. CDR1 LNHNV and CDR2 YYDKDF come from the germline V gene (reference sequence). CDR3 nucleotide sequence: TGTGCCACCAGCAGAGTTGGAAGGAGGGCCTTCGACGAGCAGTACTTC. This sequence encodes CATSRVGRRAFDEQYF. Looking up the rest from reference TRBV15 and TRBJ2-7 gives the full variable domain: DAMVIQNPRYQVTQFGKPVTLSCSQTLNHNVMYWYQQKSSQAPKLLFHYYDKDFNNEADTPDNFQSRRPNTSFCFLDIRSPGLGDTAMYLCATSRVGRRAFDEQYFGPGTRLTVT.

The J gene is TRBJ2-3, the V gene TRBV5-6; 9 positions agree with TRBD2. Germline lookup yields CDR1 SGHDT and CDR2 YYEEEE. V was pared by 6 bases and J by 5 bases, with 7 bases of the junction left unmatched. The CDR3 length is 14 residues. CDR3 DNA: TGTGCCAGCATCCTTAGCGGGGGACGAGATACGCAGTATTTT. Amino acid sequence: CASILSGGRDTQYF.

This clonotype occurred once. The chain joins TRBV6-2 or TRBV6-3 to TRBJ2-1, with D uncertain. With 2 bases removed from V and 9 bases from J, the gap between germline ends came to 8 bases. Germline V gene sequence: CDR1 MNHEY, CDR2 SVGEGT. The CDR3 has 12 amino acids. The CDR3 DNA reads as TGTGCCAGCAGTTACCTCGAGGCTGAGCAGTTCTTC. Translation gives CASSYLEAEQFF.

This sequence joins TRBV7-8 and TRBJ1-5; perhaps TRBD1 as D (5 bases). V dropped 1 base and J dropped 4 bases, with 26 bases sitting between them. The CDR3 has 20 residues. The germline V gene encodes CDR1 SGHVS and CDR2 FQNEAQ. DNA of the CDR3: TGTGCCAGCAGCTTAGTAAGACAGAGCTCTCCCGGGGGGGTGAATCAGCCCCAGCATTTT. Protein product: CASSLVRQSSPGGVNQPQHF.

This chain uses TRBV10-3 with TRBJ1-5; D ambiguous. There are 13 residues in the CDR3. In germline, CDR1 is ENHRY, CDR2 SYGVKD. The germline V and J ends were trimmed by 3 bases and 1 base, with 4 bases remaining between them. CDR3 amino acids: CAISDNSNQPQHF. The CDR3, as DNA: TGTGCCATCAGTGATAACAGCAATCAGCCCCAGCATTTT.

The chain employs TRBV10-3 and TRBJ2-5; 9 bases align to TRBD1. The CDR3 covers 15 residues. Germline V CDR1 and CDR2: ENHRY, SYGVKD. With V trimmed by 0 bases and J by 6 bases, 5 bases remained unmatched. This chain's CDR3 is CAISESGTGQKTQYF. The CDR3 DNA is TGTGCCATCAGTGAGTCGGGGACAGGGCAAAAGACCCAGTACTTC.

The chain carries TRBV5-6 and TRBJ2-5, with D hard to call. Germline lookup yields CDR1 SGHDT and CDR2 YYEEEE. The CDR3 length is 13 residues. V lost 3 bases and J lost 5, with 11 bases in between. CDR3 region: CASSSRQWETQYF. The DNA for the CDR3 is TGTGCCAGCAGCTCCAGGCAGTGGGAGACCCAGTACTTC.

J is TRBJ2-1 and V is TRBV10-3, with D maybe TRBD1 (6 bases). V lost 5 bases and J 0 bases, leaving 11 bases between the germline ends. The CDR3 runs 15 residues. Germline V gene lookup returns CDR1 ENHRY and CDR2 SYGVKD. CDR3 region: CAISKGQNSYNEQFF. CDR3 nucleotides: TGTGCCATCAGTAAGGGACAAAACTCCTACAATGAGCAGTTCTTC.

CDR3 sequence (DNA): TGCGCCAGCAGCACCCTACCGACAGGGGGGGCAGATACGCAGTATTTT. Translation: CASSTLPTGGADTQYF. The V and J genes are TRBV5-1 and TRBJ2-3; 9 bases fit TRBD1. CDR1 is SGHRS and CDR2 is YFSETQ in the germline V gene. The CDR3 sequence is 16 residues long. V shed 4 bases and J 4 bases; nucleotides not matched to a gene: 10.

This clonotype was seen more than once but under ten times. V and J are TRBV5-1 and TRBJ2-3; possibly TRBD2 for D (6 bases). Trimming removed 7 bases from V and 0 bases from J, with 18 bases in between. CDR3 size: 16 residues. The germline CDR1 and CDR2 sequences are SGHRS and YFSETQ. The CDR3 reads CASSSGVHSSTDTQYF. The CDR3 nucleotides read TGCGCCAGCTCGTCGGGAGTGCATTCTAGCACAGATACGCAGTATTTT.

The chain carries TRBV20-1 and TRBJ2-1; 7 bases are shared with TRBD2. Germline CDR1 and CDR2: DFQATT and SNEGSKA (reference sequence). V was pared by 1 base and J by 9 bases, with 15 bases of the junction left unmatched. The CDR3 consists of 16 residues. CDR3 protein: CSARGLWGRATAEQFF. The CDR3 DNA is TGCAGTGCTAGAGGCCTCTGGGGGAGGGCCACGGCTGAGCAGTTCTTC.

This clonotype has just a few counts. The J gene is TRBJ2-1, the V gene TRBV7-3; D may be TRBD1 or TRBD2 (5 bases each). This CDR3 has 17 residues. Trimming took 5 bases from V and 0 from J, leaving 17 bases between them. The germline V gene has CDR1 SGHTA and CDR2 FQGTGA. DNA for the CDR3: TGTGCCAGCAGCGGTGGGGCTAGCTCTAGCTCCTACAATGAGCAGTTCTTC. Translating gives CASSGGASSSSYNEQFF. Looking up the rest from reference TRBV7-3 and TRBJ2-1 gives the full variable domain: GAGVSQTPSNKVTEKGKYVELRCDPISGHTALYWYRQSLGQGPEFLIYFQGTGAADDSGLPNDRFFAVRPEGSVSTLKIQRTERGDSAVYLCASSGGASSSSYNEQFFGPGTRLTVL.

CDR3 DNA: TGTGCCAGCAGTAAAACTAGCGGGAGTTGGGGCGAGCAGTACTTC. Its translation is CASSKTSGSWGEQYF. The chain uses TRBV7-9 and TRBJ2-7; 11 positions agree with TRBD2. The CDR3 contains 15 residues. Germline lookup yields CDR1 SEHNR and CDR2 FQNEAQ (reference sequence). Trimming took 6 bases from V and 6 from J; bases not matched to a gene: 10.

This clonotype appeared many times. The chain uses TRBV12-3 or TRBV12-4 and TRBJ2-2; the match to TRBD1 covers 8 bases. V gave up 8 bases and J gave up 4 bases; unmatched junction bases: 9. The CDR3 sequence is 15 residues long. The chain's CDR3 is CASGTTGAPTGELFF. The CDR3 nucleotides read TGTGCCAGCGGGACGACAGGGGCGCCCACCGGGGAGCTGTTTTTT.

The chain is built from TRBV14 and TRBJ1-2, with D tentatively TRBD1 (5 bases). Germline V gene lookup returns CDR1 SGHDN and CDR2 FVKESK. V shed 0 bases and J shed 4 bases, with 15 bases lying between them. The CDR3 is 16 residues long. Here the CDR3 reads CASSQDWQGHLYGYTF. The DNA of the CDR3 is TGTGCCAGCAGCCAAGATTGGCAGGGCCACCTCTATGGCTACACCTTC.

The gene calls are TRBV3-1 and TRBJ2-7, with TRBD1 identical over 7 bases. CDR3 size: 14 residues. Germline trimming cut 4 bases from V and 3 bases from J; bases unmatched to any gene: 6. Looked up from germline, CDR1 is LGHDT and CDR2 is YNNKEL (reference sequence). CDR3 amino acids: CASSPGTDYYEQYF. CDR3 sequence (DNA): TGTGCCAGCAGCCCTGGGACAGATTACTACGAGCAGTACTTC.

This clonotype was counted a few times. This chain uses TRBV20-1 with TRBJ2-2; possible D gene TRBD2, 6 bases. V lost 1 base, J lost 1 base, and 22 bases lay in between. CDR3 length: 19 amino acids. From germline, CDR1 is DFQATT and CDR2 SNEGSKA (reference sequence). CDR3 DNA: TGCAGTGCTAGAGTATTTGGGATGGCGGGAAGGGGGAACACCGGGGAGCTGTTTTTT. Amino acid sequence: CSARVFGMAGRGNTGELFF.

This clonotype was seen only a few times. The chain combines TRBV7-2 with TRBJ2-1; D gene unclear. This CDR3 spans 13 amino acids. Trimming left V 3 bases short and J 6 bases short, with 9 bases between. The germline CDR1 and CDR2 sequences are SGHTA and FQGNSA. The CDR3 bases are TGTGCCAGCAGCTTTCGCCAGAGCAATGAGCAGTTCTTC. Amino acid sequence: CASSFRQSNEQFF.

This clonotype was detected ten times or more. The J gene is TRBJ2-1, the V gene TRBV12-3 or TRBV12-4; 7 bases match TRBD1. The junction had 5 bases not matched to a gene; V was cut back by 7 bases and J by 8 bases. The CDR3 length is 12 residues. This CDR3 is CASIRQGHEQFF. The CDR3, as DNA: TGTGCCAGCATTAGACAGGGCCATGAGCAGTTCTTC.

This chain connects TRBV10-3 to TRBJ1-2, with D perhaps matching TRBD1 (6 bases). The CDR3 runs 16 residues. V was clipped by 8 bases and J by 6 bases, with 25 bases between them. In germline, CDR1 is ENHRY, CDR2 SYGVKD. The CDR3 is CAIPSPSSGAKNGYTF. The CDR3 DNA is TGTGCCATCCCTTCCCCTTCCTCAGGGGCGAAAAATGGCTACACCTTC.

This rearrangement joins TRBV6-5 to TRBJ2-7; D may be TRBD1 or TRBD2 (6 bases each). This CDR3 comprises 13 residues. V lost 3 bases and J 5 bases, leaving 11 bases between the germline ends. The V gene's germline CDR1 is MNHEY and CDR2 SVGAGI. The chain's CDR3 is CASSYGGLNEQYF. The CDR3 bases are TGTGCCAGCAGTTATGGGGGGCTCAACGAGCAGTACTTC.

This chain links TRBV28 with TRBJ2-1; 8 bases are a match to TRBD2. Germline trimming cut 4 bases from V and 7 bases from J; bases unmatched to any gene: 12. In germline, CDR1 is MDHEN, CDR2 SYDVKM. The CDR3 totals 16 residues. The CDR3 nucleotides are TGTGCCAGCAGTTCCCTGGCTAGCGGGTTTTCTAATGAGCAGTTCTTC. It is translated as CASSSLASGFSNEQFF.

The V gene is TRBV5-1, the J gene TRBJ2-3, with D possibly matching TRBD1 (5 bases). Germline CDR1 reads SGHRS; CDR2 reads YFSETQ. V dropped 0 bases and J dropped 4 bases, with 9 bases sitting between them. The CDR3 covers 14 residues. CDR3 residues: CASSLAPRADTQYF. The CDR3 DNA reads as TGCGCCAGCAGCTTGGCCCCCAGGGCAGATACGCAGTATTTT. Together with reference TRBV5-1 and TRBJ2-3, the CDR3 gives the full variable domain: KAGVTQTPRYLIKTRGQQVTLSCSPISGHRSVSWYQQTPGQGLQFLFEYFSETQRNKGNFPGRFSGRQFSNSRSEMNVSTLELGDSALYLCASSLAPRADTQYFGPGTRLTVL.

The V call is TRBV2, the J call TRBJ1-5, with D uncertain. CDR3 length: 15 residues. From germline, CDR1 is SNHLY and CDR2 FYNNEI. V was cut by 8 bases and J by 3 bases, with 17 bases left in between. The CDR3 DNA is TGTGCCAGCTCCGGTCCCAGCGACATCAATCAGCCCCAGCATTTT. Residues: CASSGPSDINQPQHF.

This clonotype was picked up a small number of times. The rearrangement joins TRBV6-2 or TRBV6-3 to TRBJ2-1; D gene ambiguous. V dropped 6 bases and J dropped 9 bases, with 24 bases sitting between them. CDR1 MNHEY and CDR2 SVGEGT come from the germline V gene. CDR3 length: 16 residues. The CDR3 is CASRRTETRIKGEQFF. The CDR3 DNA follows: TGTGCCAGCAGACGGACCGAAACTCGCATCAAGGGTGAGCAGTTCTTC.

This chain connects TRBV5-1 to TRBJ2-3; 7 bases are a match to TRBD1. Germline V gene lookup returns CDR1 SGHRS and CDR2 YFSETQ. The CDR3 runs to 16 residues. J lost 2 bases, V lost 4 bases, and 10 bases had no gene match. This CDR3 is CASSPDWTGITDTQYF. The CDR3 nucleotides read TGCGCCAGCAGCCCAGATTGGACAGGTATCACAGATACGCAGTATTTT.